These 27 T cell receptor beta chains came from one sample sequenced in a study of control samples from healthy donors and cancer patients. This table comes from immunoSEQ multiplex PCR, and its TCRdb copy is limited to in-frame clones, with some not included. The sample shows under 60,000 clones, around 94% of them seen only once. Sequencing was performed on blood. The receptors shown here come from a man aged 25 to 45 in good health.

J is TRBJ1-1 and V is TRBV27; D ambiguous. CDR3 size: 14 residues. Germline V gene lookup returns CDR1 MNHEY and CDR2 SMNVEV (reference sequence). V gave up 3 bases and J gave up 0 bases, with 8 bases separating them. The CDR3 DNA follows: TGTGCCAGCAGTTTCAGAAACATGAACACTGAAGCTTTCTTT. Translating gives CASSFRNMNTEAFF.

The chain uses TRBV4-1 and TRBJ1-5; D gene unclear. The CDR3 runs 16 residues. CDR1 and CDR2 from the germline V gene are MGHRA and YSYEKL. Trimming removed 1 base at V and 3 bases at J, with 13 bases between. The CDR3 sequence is CASSQGLGFSNQPQHF. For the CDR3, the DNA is TGCGCCAGCAGCCAAGGTCTAGGGTTTTCCAATCAGCCCCAGCATTTT.

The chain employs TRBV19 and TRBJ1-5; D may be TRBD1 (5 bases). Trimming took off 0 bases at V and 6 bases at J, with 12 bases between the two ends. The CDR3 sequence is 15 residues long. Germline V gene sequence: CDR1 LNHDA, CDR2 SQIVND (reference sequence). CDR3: CASSIDRQGSQPQHF. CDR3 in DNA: TGTGCCAGTAGTATAGATCGCCAGGGTAGTCAGCCCCAGCATTTT.

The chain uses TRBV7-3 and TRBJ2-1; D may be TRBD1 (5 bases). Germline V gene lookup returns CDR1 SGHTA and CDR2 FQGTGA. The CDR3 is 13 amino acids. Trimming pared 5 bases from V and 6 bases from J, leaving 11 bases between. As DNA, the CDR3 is TGTGCCAGCAGCCAGCAGCAGGGCAATGAGCAGTTCTTC. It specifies CASSQQQGNEQFF.

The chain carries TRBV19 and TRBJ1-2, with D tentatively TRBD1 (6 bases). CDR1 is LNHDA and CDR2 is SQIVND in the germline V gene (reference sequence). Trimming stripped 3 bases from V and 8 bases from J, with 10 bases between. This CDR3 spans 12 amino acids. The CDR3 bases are TGTGCCAGTAGTATCACAGGGAAGGGCTACACCTTC. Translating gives CASSITGKGYTF.

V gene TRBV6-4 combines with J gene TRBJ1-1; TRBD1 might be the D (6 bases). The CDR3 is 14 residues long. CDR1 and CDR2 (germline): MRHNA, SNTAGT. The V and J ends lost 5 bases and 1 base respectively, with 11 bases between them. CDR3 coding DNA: TGTGCCAGCAGTCCCGACAGGAAGAACACTGAAGCTTTCTTT. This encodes CASSPDRKNTEAFF.

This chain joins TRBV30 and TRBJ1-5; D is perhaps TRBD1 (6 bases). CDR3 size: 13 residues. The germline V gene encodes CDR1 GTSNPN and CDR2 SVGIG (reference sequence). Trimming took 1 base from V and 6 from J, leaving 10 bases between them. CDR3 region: CAWSAGGLQPQHF. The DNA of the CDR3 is TGTGCCTGGAGTGCGGGGGGCCTTCAGCCCCAGCATTTT.

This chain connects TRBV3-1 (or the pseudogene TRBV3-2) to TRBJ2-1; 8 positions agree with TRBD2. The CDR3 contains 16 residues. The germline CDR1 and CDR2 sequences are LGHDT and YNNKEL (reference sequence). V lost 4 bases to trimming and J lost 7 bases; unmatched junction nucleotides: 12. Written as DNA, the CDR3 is TGTGCCAGCAGCCTTTCCCGGGGGGGCGTTGATAATGAGCAGTTCTTC. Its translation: CASSLSRGGVDNEQFF.

The CDR3 loop reads CASSPTPYGYTF. CDR3 sequence (DNA): TGTGCCAGCAGTCCGACCCCGTATGGCTACACCTTC. The rearrangement joins TRBV27 to TRBJ1-2; no clear D gene. The CDR3 loop spans 12 amino acids. Per germline, CDR1 MNHEY and CDR2 SMNVEV (reference sequence). The V end lost 5 bases, the J end lost 5 bases, and 9 bases lay between the germline ends.

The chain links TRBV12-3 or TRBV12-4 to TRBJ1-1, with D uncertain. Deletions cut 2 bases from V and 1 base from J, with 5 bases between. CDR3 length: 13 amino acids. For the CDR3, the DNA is TGTGCCAGCAGTTTAAGGGAGAACACTGAAGCTTTCTTT. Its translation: CASSLRENTEAFF.

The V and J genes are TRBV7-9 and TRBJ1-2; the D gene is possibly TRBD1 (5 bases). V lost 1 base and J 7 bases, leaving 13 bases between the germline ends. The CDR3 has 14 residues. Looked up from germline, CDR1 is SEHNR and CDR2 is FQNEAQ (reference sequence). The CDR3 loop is CASSLDYRGAGYTF. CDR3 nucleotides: TGTGCCAGCAGCTTAGATTACCGCGGGGCTGGCTACACCTTC. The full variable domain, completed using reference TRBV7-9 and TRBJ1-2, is DTGVSQNPRHKITKRGQNVTFRCDPISEHNRLYWYRQTLGQGPEFLTYFQNEAQLEKSRLLSDRFSAERPKGSFSTLEIQRTEQGDSAMYLCASSLDYRGAGYTFGSGTRLTVV.

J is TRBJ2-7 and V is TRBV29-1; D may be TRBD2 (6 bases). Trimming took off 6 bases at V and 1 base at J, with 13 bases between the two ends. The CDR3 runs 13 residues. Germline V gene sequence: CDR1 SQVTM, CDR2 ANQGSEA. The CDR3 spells CSVRPTSSYEQYF. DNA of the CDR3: TGCAGCGTACGACCGACTAGTTCCTACGAGCAGTACTTC.

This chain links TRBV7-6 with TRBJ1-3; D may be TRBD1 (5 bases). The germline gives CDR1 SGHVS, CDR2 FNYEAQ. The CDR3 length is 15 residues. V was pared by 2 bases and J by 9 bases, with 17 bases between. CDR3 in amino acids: CASSLNWDVGSTIYF. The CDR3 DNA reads TGTGCCAGCAGCTTAAACTGGGACGTCGGTAGCACCATATATTTT.

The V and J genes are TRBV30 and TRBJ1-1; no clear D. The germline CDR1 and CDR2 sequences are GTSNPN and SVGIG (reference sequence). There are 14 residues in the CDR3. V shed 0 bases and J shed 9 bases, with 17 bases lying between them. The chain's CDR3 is CAWSVREHKAQAFF. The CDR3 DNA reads TGTGCCTGGAGTGTACGGGAACACAAGGCTCAAGCTTTCTTT.

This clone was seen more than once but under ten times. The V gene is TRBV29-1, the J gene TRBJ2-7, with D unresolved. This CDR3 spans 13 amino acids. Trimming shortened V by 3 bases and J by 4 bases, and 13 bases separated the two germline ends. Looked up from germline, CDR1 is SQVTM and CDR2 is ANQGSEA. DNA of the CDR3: TGCAGCGTTGAGTGGGCAGGCCATTACGAGCAGTACTTC. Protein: CSVEWAGHYEQYF.

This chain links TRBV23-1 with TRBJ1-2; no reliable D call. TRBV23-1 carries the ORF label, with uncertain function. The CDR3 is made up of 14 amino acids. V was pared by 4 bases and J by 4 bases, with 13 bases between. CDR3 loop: CASSRLPRVYGYTF. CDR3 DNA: TGCGCCAGCAGTCGACTACCCCGGGTCTATGGCTACACCTTC.

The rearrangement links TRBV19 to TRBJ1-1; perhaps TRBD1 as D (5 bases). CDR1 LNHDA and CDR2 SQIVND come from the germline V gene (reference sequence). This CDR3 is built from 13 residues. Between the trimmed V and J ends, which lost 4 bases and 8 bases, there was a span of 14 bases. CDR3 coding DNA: TGTGCCAGTAGTACGCAGGGAGAGCCCGAAGCTTTCTTT. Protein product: CASSTQGEPEAFF.

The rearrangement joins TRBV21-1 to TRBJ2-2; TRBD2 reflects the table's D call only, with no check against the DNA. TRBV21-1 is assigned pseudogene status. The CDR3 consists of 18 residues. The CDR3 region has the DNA TGTGCCAGCTACTGGACTAGCCGACCAGTTTCCAACACCGGGGAGCTGTTTTTT. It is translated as CASYWTSRPVSNTGELFF.

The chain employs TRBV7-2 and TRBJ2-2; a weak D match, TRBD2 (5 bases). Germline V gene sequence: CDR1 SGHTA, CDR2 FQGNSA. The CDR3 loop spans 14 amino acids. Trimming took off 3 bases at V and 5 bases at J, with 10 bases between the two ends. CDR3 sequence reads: CASSFQRGTGELFF. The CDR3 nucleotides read TGTGCCAGCAGCTTCCAGCGAGGGACCGGGGAGCTGTTTTTT.

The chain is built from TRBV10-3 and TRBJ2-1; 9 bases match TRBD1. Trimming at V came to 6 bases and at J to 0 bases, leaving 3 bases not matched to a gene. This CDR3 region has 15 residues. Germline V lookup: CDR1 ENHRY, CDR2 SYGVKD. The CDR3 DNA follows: TGTGCCATCAGAGGACAGGGGAGCTCCTACAATGAGCAGTTCTTC. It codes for CAIRGQGSSYNEQFF.

CDR3 residues: CASRGQTANTEAFF. CDR3 nucleotide sequence: TGCGCCAGCAGGGGCCAGACTGCGAACACTGAAGCTTTCTTT. The chain recombines TRBV5-1 with TRBJ1-1; D not certain. The CDR3 consists of 14 residues. CDR1 is SGHRS, CDR2 YFSETQ, per germline. V was clipped by 5 bases and J by 1 base, with 12 bases between them.

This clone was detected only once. The CDR3 bases are TGTGCCATCAGTGAGGTAGCGGGCTATACCTACGAGCAGTACTTC. Translation: CAISEVAGYTYEQYF. This sequence joins TRBV10-3 and TRBJ2-7, with TRBD2 matching 7 bases. V lost 2 bases to trimming and J lost 2 bases; unmatched junction nucleotides: 6. The CDR3 runs to 15 residues. Germline CDR1 reads ENHRY; CDR2 reads SYGVKD.

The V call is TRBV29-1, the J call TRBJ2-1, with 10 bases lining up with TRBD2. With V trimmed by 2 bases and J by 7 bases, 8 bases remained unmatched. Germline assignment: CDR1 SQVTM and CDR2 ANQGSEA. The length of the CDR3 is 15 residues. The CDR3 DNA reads TGCAGCGTTGAAAGGGCTAGCGGGGGTGGGAATGAGCAGTTCTTC. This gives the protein CSVERASGGGNEQFF.

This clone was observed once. CDR3 sequence (DNA): TGTGCCAGCAGCCCCGGGACCCAAGGCGGGTCTGGCTACACCTTC. This encodes CASSPGTQGGSGYTF. This chain connects TRBV7-9 to TRBJ1-2; the D gene is possibly TRBD1 (5 bases). This CDR3 contains 15 residues. In germline, CDR1 is SEHNR, CDR2 FQNEAQ (reference sequence). Trimming cost V 5 bases and J 7 bases, with 20 bases left between them. The full variable domain, in which reference TRBV7-9 and TRBJ1-2 provide the parts outside the CDR3, is DTGVSQNPRHKITKRGQNVTFRCDPISEHNRLYWYRQTLGQGPEFLTYFQNEAQLEKSRLLSDRFSAERPKGSFSTLEIQRTEQGDSAMYLCASSPGTQGGSGYTFGSGTRLTVV.

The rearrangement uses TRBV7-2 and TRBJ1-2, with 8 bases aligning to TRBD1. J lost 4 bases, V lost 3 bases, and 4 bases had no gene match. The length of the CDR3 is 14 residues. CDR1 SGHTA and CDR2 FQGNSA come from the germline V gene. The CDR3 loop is CASSFGQGGYGYTF. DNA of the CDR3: TGTGCCAGCAGCTTCGGACAGGGTGGCTATGGCTACACCTTC.

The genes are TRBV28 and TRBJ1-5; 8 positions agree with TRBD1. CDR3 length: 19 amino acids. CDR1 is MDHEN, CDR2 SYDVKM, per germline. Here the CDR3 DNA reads TGTCCCACCAGCCCCCATCAAACCCCGCGACAGGGGCCCCAGGAGCCCCAGCATTTT. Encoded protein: CPTSPHQTPRQGPQEPQHF. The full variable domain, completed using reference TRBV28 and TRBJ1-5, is DVKVTQSSRYLVKRTGEKVFLECVQDMDHENMFWYRQDPGLGLRLIYFSYDVKMKEKGDIPEGYSVSREKKERFSLILESASTNQTSMYLCPTSPHQTPRQGPQEPQHFGDGTRLSIL.

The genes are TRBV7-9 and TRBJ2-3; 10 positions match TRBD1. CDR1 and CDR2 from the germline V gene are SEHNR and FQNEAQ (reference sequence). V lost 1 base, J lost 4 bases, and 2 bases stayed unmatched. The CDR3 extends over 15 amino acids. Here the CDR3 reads CASSLGQGAADTQYF. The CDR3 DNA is TGTGCCAGCAGCTTAGGACAGGGGGCGGCAGATACGCAGTATTTT.